A single T cell receptor (beta chain) is shown here with its context. The antigen this receptor binds is unknown. The record has no base qualities; no much larger clone is one base away. This sample was included in a study of T cell responses to AZD1222 COVID-19 vaccine (dated by TCRdb to the early 2020s). A note on the overall study: AZD1222 recipients with second doses at about 4 weeks or about 12 weeks were pooled, because spike-specific TCR depth and breadth did not differ between schedules. A total of 233 trial participants underwent TCR sequencing, of whom 207 received two doses of AZD1222 and approximately 25 received two doses of the MenACWY control vaccine. Enrollment into the trials was organized by age into subgroups of 18-55, 56-69 and 70-plus years, and those subgroups contained roughly 150, 30 and 60 TCR-sequenced participants, respectively.

Here is what the overall study found, with its caveats: Because no samples from the day 14 peak response were available, repertoires could be characterized only after the peak T cell response. After two AZD1222 doses, both the breadth and the depth of spike-specific TCRs were significantly higher than at day 0 and than in MenACWY recipients. The 56-69-year group was small, and its depth increase did not reach significance, likely because of low power. Most participants were white British and females outnumbered males, and the authors suggested that clonal diversity may have been underestimated. The vaccine-associated CD4 TCRs covered the entire spike protein, and the dominant responses fell in regions 160-218 and 743-854. Reportedly, close to half of the unique spike-specific TCRs recognized epitopes lying outside the regions that are mutated in the B.1.351 and B.1.1.7 variants. Only five to seven AZD1222 recipients were SARS-CoV-2 seropositive at baseline, limiting conclusions about previously exposed vaccinees.

As encoded in the germline V gene (reference sequence), CDR1 is SGHKS while CDR2 is YYEKEE. Inclusive of the bounding cysteine and phenylalanine, the CDR3 is 15 residues long. CDR3 DNA is the only sequence kept; it has 45 bases, read in frame from the first base. For this chain, trimming is 2 bases at the V end and 4 bases at the J end, and the number of junction bases without a gene match is 6. The CDR3 regions of human TCRbeta chains were analyzed by immunosequencing. Per the authors' processing: Repertoire TCRs were checked for matches against a reference library of SARS-CoV-2-specific TCRs that had been generated using the MIRA antigen-specificity platform. Breadth was defined as the fraction of unique TCRs that were SARS-CoV-2-associated. Depth was defined as the fraction of total T cells that were SARS-CoV-2-associated. Using the MIRA data, each spike-specific TCR was assigned both to the spike region to which the TCR was reactive and to a CD4 or CD8 class. Log10-transformed breadth and depth values were compared by one-way ANOVA with Sidak's multiple comparisons tests. TCRdb obtained this table from immuneACCESS and retained in-frame rearrangements with V and J assigned. These tables miss some clones; where compared with another copy, unresolved V genes account for less than half of the shortfall, and the remainder is unexplained. Clonal size and the V and J genes are those of that table, whereas D and trimming came from the DNA. The sample records around 120,000 clones, just under 90% of which are singletons. The ten largest clones add up to 3.5% to 5% of the sample.

The time point tag for this specimen amounts to: baseline before first vaccination. Vaccinee samples came from UK trials COV001 and COV002, including a single-blind randomized controlled phase 2/3 trial of AZD1222 (ChAdOx1 nCoV-19) in healthy adults. For TCRbeta chain sequencing, PBMC samples from trial participants were taken at day 0 and at day 28 after the second dose. This material consisted of peripheral blood, taken on day 0 of AZD1222 vaccination. This chain is built from TRBV5-5 and TRBJ1-5; TRBD1 matches 7 bases in the middle. The TCR sequence derives from an adult in good health. The DNA sequence is as follows: TGTGCCAGCAGCTTAAACAGGGGTGGTAATCAGCCCCAGCATTTT. It encodes CASSLNRGGNQPQHF.